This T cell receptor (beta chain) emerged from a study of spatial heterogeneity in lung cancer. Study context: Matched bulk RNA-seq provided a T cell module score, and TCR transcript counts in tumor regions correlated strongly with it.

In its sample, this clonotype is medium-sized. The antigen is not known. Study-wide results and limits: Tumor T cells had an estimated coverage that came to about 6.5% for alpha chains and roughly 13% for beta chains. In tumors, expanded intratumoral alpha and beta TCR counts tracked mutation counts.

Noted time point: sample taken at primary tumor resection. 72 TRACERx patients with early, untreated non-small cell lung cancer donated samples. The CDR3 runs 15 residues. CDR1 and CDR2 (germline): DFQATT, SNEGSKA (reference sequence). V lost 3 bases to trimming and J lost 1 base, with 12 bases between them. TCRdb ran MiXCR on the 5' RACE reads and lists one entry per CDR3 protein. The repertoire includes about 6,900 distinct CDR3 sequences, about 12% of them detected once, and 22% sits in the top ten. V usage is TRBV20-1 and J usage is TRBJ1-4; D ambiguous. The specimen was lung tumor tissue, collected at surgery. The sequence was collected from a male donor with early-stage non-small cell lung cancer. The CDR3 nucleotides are TGCAGTGCTAGTCAGGCAGGACGAACTAATGAAAAACTGTTTTTT. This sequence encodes CSASQAGRTNEKLFF.